The rows below give T cell receptor beta chains drawn from one sample of a study of blood T cell repertoires in COVID-19. Data came from immunoSEQ multiplex PCR; TCRdb stores just in-frame clones and leaves some out. Of over 250,000 clones listed, 90% to 95% are singletons. Input material: peripheral blood. These TCRs come from a woman aged 30 to 39 with COVID-19, enrolled during active disease. Both conserved end residues are part of each CDR3. D genes are given only for firm matches. Some rows mark clone size as missing; the rest say once, few, many or name a class of expanded clone.

v_call: TRBV11-2
clone_size: -
d_call: TRBD1
j_call: TRBJ1-3
cdr3_aa: CASSPRSTGGLGGNTIYF
cdr3_nt: TGTGCCAGCAGCCCGCGATCGACAGGGGGCTTGGGTGGAAACACTATATATTTT

v_call: TRBV19
clone_size: -
d_call: TRBD2
j_call: TRBJ2-1
cdr3_aa: CASSWASGYNEQFF
cdr3_nt: TGTGCCAGTAGTTGGGCTAGCGGCTACAATGAGCAGTTCTTC

v_call: TRBV6-5
clone_size: -
d_call: -
j_call: TRBJ1-2
cdr3_aa: CASSPGGQPYGYTF
cdr3_nt: TGTGCCAGCAGTCCAGGCGGACAGCCCTATGGCTACACCTTC

v_call: TRBV5-4
clone_size: few
d_call: -
j_call: TRBJ1-1
cdr3_aa: CASSRTELNTEAFF
cdr3_nt: TGTGCCAGCAGCCGGACAGAATTGAACACTGAAGCTTTCTTT

v_call: TRBV5-5
clone_size: -
d_call: -
j_call: TRBJ2-1
cdr3_aa: CASSFLEGEQFF
cdr3_nt: TGTGCCAGCAGCTTCTTAGAGGGTGAGCAGTTCTTC

v_call: TRBV25-1
clone_size: -
d_call: -
j_call: TRBJ1-2
cdr3_aa: CASSDSAGLAYGYTF
cdr3_nt: TGTGCCAGCAGTGATTCGGCAGGGTTGGCCTATGGCTACACCTTC

v_call: TRBV7-9
clone_size: -
d_call: -
j_call: TRBJ2-5
cdr3_aa: CASTPTSETQYF
cdr3_nt: TGTGCCAGCACCCCAACTTCGGAGACCCAGTACTTC

v_call: TRBV11-2
clone_size: -
d_call: -
j_call: TRBJ1-6
cdr3_aa: CASSAVGGSPLHF
cdr3_nt: TGTGCCAGCAGCGCAGTGGGGGGTTCACCCCTCCACTTT

v_call: TRBV6-1
clone_size: -
d_call: -
j_call: TRBJ1-4
cdr3_aa: CASSEAARQMNEKLFF
cdr3_nt: TGTGCCAGCAGTGAAGCGGCTCGACAGATGAATGAAAAACTGTTTTTT

v_call: TRBV20-1
clone_size: once
d_call: -
j_call: TRBJ1-5
cdr3_aa: CSASPRGGQPQHF
cdr3_nt: TGCAGTGCTAGTCCCAGGGGCGGCCAGCCCCAGCATTTT

v_call: TRBV6-1
clone_size: -
d_call: -
j_call: TRBJ2-1
cdr3_aa: CASSDRSGYNEQFF
cdr3_nt: TGTGCCAGCAGTGATCGTAGCGGATACAATGAGCAGTTCTTC

v_call: TRBV27
clone_size: -
d_call: -
j_call: TRBJ1-2
cdr3_aa: CASSPSWGLVGYTF
cdr3_nt: TGTGCCAGCAGCCCTTCCTGGGGGCTAGTTGGCTACACCTTC

v_call: TRBV7-2
clone_size: -
d_call: TRBD2
j_call: TRBJ2-1
cdr3_aa: CASSPRLAGNEQFF
cdr3_nt: TGTGCCAGCAGCCCGAGACTAGCGGGCAATGAGCAGTTCTTC

v_call: TRBV4-1
clone_size: -
d_call: TRBD1
j_call: TRBJ1-3
cdr3_aa: CASSHSTGTGNTIYF
cdr3_nt: TGCGCCAGCAGCCACTCGACAGGGACTGGAAACACCATATATTTT

v_call: TRBV5-1
clone_size: -
d_call: -
j_call: TRBJ1-4
cdr3_aa: CASSSGQENEKLFF
cdr3_nt: TGCGCCAGCAGCTCGGGACAAGAGAATGAAAAACTGTTTTTT

v_call: TRBV3-1/TRBV3-2
clone_size: -
d_call: -
j_call: TRBJ1-3
cdr3_aa: CASSQEDDMFLSSGNTIYF
cdr3_nt: TGTGCCAGCAGCCAAGAAGACGACATGTTTCTTAGCTCTGGAAACACCATATATTTT

v_call: TRBV10-1
clone_size: -
d_call: TRBD2
j_call: TRBJ2-2
cdr3_aa: CASPPSGRDTGELFF
cdr3_nt: TGCGCCAGCCCACCTAGCGGGAGGGACACCGGGGAGCTGTTTTTT

v_call: TRBV28
clone_size: once
d_call: TRBD1
j_call: TRBJ1-1
cdr3_aa: CASSLYQGGRGTEAFF
cdr3_nt: TGTGCCAGCAGTTTATACCAGGGGGGAAGGGGGACTGAAGCTTTCTTT

v_call: TRBV6-5
clone_size: -
d_call: -
j_call: TRBJ2-1
cdr3_aa: CASRATATAYNEQFF
cdr3_nt: TGTGCCAGCAGAGCGACAGCCACCGCCTACAATGAGCAGTTCTTC

v_call: TRBV5-1
clone_size: -
d_call: TRBD1
j_call: TRBJ1-2
cdr3_aa: CATGTGQGNYGYTF
cdr3_nt: TGCGCCACCGGGACGGGACAGGGTAACTATGGCTACACCTTC

v_call: TRBV6-5
clone_size: -
d_call: -
j_call: TRBJ2-7
cdr3_aa: CASSSQGRTGASEQYF
cdr3_nt: TGTGCCAGCAGTTCCCAAGGGAGGACAGGAGCCTCCGAGCAGTACTTC

v_call: TRBV11-3
clone_size: -
d_call: TRBD2
j_call: TRBJ2-1
cdr3_aa: CASSVGLAGYNEQFF
cdr3_nt: TGTGCCAGCAGCGTCGGACTAGCGGGTTACAATGAGCAGTTCTTC

v_call: TRBV25-1
clone_size: -
d_call: TRBD2
j_call: TRBJ2-3
cdr3_aa: CASSVPAGVTQYF
cdr3_nt: TGTGCCAGCAGTGTTCCGGCGGGAGTAACGCAGTATTTT

v_call: TRBV3-1/TRBV3-2
clone_size: medium-sized
d_call: TRBD2
j_call: TRBJ2-2
cdr3_aa: CASRPGGRETGELFF
cdr3_nt: TGTGCCAGCAGGCCGGGAGGGCGGGAGACCGGGGAGCTGTTTTTT

v_call: TRBV30
clone_size: -
d_call: TRBD1
j_call: TRBJ2-5
cdr3_aa: CAWDRDRQETQYF
cdr3_nt: TGTGCCTGGGACCGGGACAGACAAGAGACCCAGTACTTC

v_call: TRBV28
clone_size: -
d_call: -
j_call: TRBJ1-5
cdr3_aa: CASSLESQGGQPQHF
cdr3_nt: TGTGCCAGCAGTTTAGAAAGCCAGGGCGGTCAGCCCCAGCATTTT

v_call: TRBV5-5
clone_size: -
d_call: TRBD1
j_call: TRBJ2-7
cdr3_aa: CASKTGGSNNEQYF
cdr3_nt: TGTGCCAGTAAGACAGGGGGGTCTAATAACGAGCAGTACTTC

v_call: TRBV7-2
clone_size: -
d_call: TRBD1
j_call: TRBJ1-2
cdr3_aa: CASSETGLVYGYTF
cdr3_nt: TGTGCCAGCAGTGAGACAGGGCTTGTTTATGGCTACACCTTC

v_call: TRBV27
clone_size: -
d_call: TRBD1
j_call: TRBJ1-4
cdr3_aa: CASSPGGPWEKLFF
cdr3_nt: TGTGCCAGCAGTCCAGGGGGACCCTGGGAAAAACTGTTTTTT

v_call: TRBV9
clone_size: -
d_call: TRBD2
j_call: TRBJ2-4
cdr3_aa: CASSVSGRALNIQYF
cdr3_nt: TGTGCCAGCAGCGTGAGCGGGAGGGCCTTAAACATTCAGTACTTC

v_call: TRBV19
clone_size: -
d_call: TRBD2
j_call: TRBJ2-1
cdr3_aa: CASGGRPRLAGAASYNEQFF
cdr3_nt: TGTGCCAGTGGGGGGAGGCCGAGACTAGCGGGAGCAGCCTCCTACAATGAGCAGTTCTTC

v_call: TRBV30
clone_size: -
d_call: TRBD1
j_call: TRBJ1-4
cdr3_aa: CAWGNGQGPNEKLFF
cdr3_nt: TGTGCCTGGGGAAACGGACAGGGTCCTAATGAAAAACTGTTTTTT

v_call: TRBV18
clone_size: -
d_call: -
j_call: TRBJ1-2
cdr3_aa: CASSPSDSKNYGYTF
cdr3_nt: TGTGCCAGCTCACCGTCGGACAGCAAGAACTATGGCTACACCTTC